A single sample is the source of the 30 T cell receptor beta chains below, sequenced in a study of response to subunit inactivated influenza vaccine. Each CDR3 protein is one row after TCRdb ran MiXCR on the RT-PCR reads. The sample lists roughly 700,000 distinct CDR3 sequences; approximately 15% were seen once. This sample comprised PBMCs from blood, obtained 14 to 15 days before vaccination. These receptors were obtained from a man in his fifties or sixties who received an inactivated influenza vaccine.

The chain combines TRBV20-1 with TRBJ2-7, with 12 positions matching TRBD2. Unmatched junction bases numbered 1, after V lost 1 base and J lost 3 bases. Looked up from germline, CDR1 is DFQATT and CDR2 is SNEGSKA (reference sequence). This CDR3 contains 14 residues. The chain's CDR3 is CSARGTSGDYEQYF. As DNA, the CDR3 is TGCAGTGCTAGAGGGACTAGCGGGGACTACGAGCAGTACTTC.

The chain has TRBV7-9 and TRBJ2-7, with D possibly TRBD2 on 6 matching bases. The V and J ends lost 1 base and 6 bases respectively, with 13 bases between them. Germline loops: CDR1 SEHNR, CDR2 FQNEAQ (reference sequence). This CDR3 is built from 14 residues. CDR3 residues: CASSLGVVGGEQYF. CDR3 DNA: TGTGCCAGCAGCTTAGGGGTAGTCGGGGGCGAGCAGTACTTC.

This clonotype was observed at least ten times. The chain has TRBV29-1 and TRBJ1-5, with D unresolved. The CDR3 consists of 14 residues. Germline loops: CDR1 SQVTM, CDR2 ANQGSEA. V was trimmed by 5 bases and J by 4 bases, leaving 15 bases between them. CDR3 DNA sequence: TGCAGCGTTATTGACGAAACGGGGAATCAGCCCCAGCATTTT. It yields the protein CSVIDETGNQPQHF.

The DNA of the CDR3 is TGTGCCAGCAGCCATCCTCCACAGGCAGGACACACTGAAGCTTTCTTT. Translating it yields CASSHPPQAGHTEAFF. The chain combines TRBV4-2 with TRBJ1-1, with a tentative D call TRBD1 (5 bases). The V end lost 3 bases, the J end lost 3 bases, and 17 bases lay between the germline ends. The CDR3 is 16 amino acids. The V gene's germline CDR1 is LGHNA and CDR2 YNFKEQ.

This clonotype was picked up many times. The chain couples TRBV27 to TRBJ2-7; D may be TRBD1 (5 bases). Germline lookup yields CDR1 MNHEY and CDR2 SMNVEV (reference sequence). Deletions cut 10 bases from V and 5 bases from J, with 18 bases between. This CDR3 has 13 amino acids. In nucleotides, the CDR3 is TGTGCCACCTCCTGGGGCTTGGACAACGAGCAGTACTTC. This translates into CATSWGLDNEQYF.

A note on this clonotype: One end of the junction does not line up with germline, which may come from a read error. The V and J genes are TRBV5-1 and TRBJ2-1; D not certain. From germline, CDR1 is SGHRS and CDR2 YFSETQ. There are 12 residues in the CDR3. The CDR3 DNA is TGCGCGAGCACCCTACATGACAATGAGCAGTTCTTC. It encodes CASTLHDNEQFF. The full variable domain, its missing parts supplied by reference TRBV5-1 and TRBJ2-1, is KAGVTQTPRYLIKTRGQQVTLSCSPISGHRSVSWYQQTPGQGLQFLFEYFSETQRNKGNFPGRFSGRQFSNSRSEMNVSTLELGDSALYLCASTLHDNEQFFGPGTRLTVL.

The J gene is TRBJ2-7, the V gene TRBV12-3 or TRBV12-4; perhaps TRBD1 as D (5 bases). This CDR3 contains 12 residues. Trimming pared 3 bases from V and 6 bases from J, leaving 9 bases between. CDR3 region: CASSFAQGEQYF. In DNA, the CDR3 is TGTGCCAGCAGTTTCGCCCAGGGCGAGCAGTACTTC.

There are many counts of this clonotype. V and J are TRBV12-3 or TRBV12-4 and TRBJ1-1; D gene uncertain. With 6 bases removed from V and 5 bases from J, the gap between germline ends came to 7 bases. This CDR3 is built from 11 residues. The CDR3 region is CASRSLTEAFF. The CDR3 DNA reads as TGTGCCAGCAGGTCACTGACTGAAGCTTTCTTT.

This clonotype has at least ten counts. The V gene is TRBV10-1, the J gene TRBJ2-3, with D possibly being TRBD1 or TRBD2 (5 bases each). The V gene's germline CDR1 is WNHNN and CDR2 SYGVQD (reference sequence). The V gene lost 4 bases and the J gene lost 2 bases, with 10 bases spanning the gap. The CDR3 runs 14 residues. In DNA, the CDR3 is TGCGCCAGCAGTGTATCGGGGACCACAGATACGCAGTATTTT. Its protein product is CASSVSGTTDTQYF.

V and J are TRBV18 and TRBJ2-1, with D perhaps assigned TRBD1 or TRBD2 (6 bases each). The CDR3 is made up of 17 amino acids. V lost 3 bases to trimming and J lost 1 base, with 16 bases between them. In germline, CDR1 is KGHSH, CDR2 LQKENI. The CDR3 nucleotides read TGTGCCAGCTCACCCAGACAGGCGCGGGGATCCTACAATGAGCAGTTCTTC. Translated, it gives CASSPRQARGSYNEQFF.

The chain is built from TRBV6-2 or TRBV6-3 and TRBJ2-1; D is possibly TRBD1 (7 bases). This CDR3 is 14 amino acids long. The V gene's germline CDR1 is MNHEY and CDR2 SVGEGT. Between the trimmed V and J ends, which lost 7 bases and 5 bases, there was a span of 15 bases. The CDR3 sequence is CASNQGGPHNEQFF. The CDR3 DNA reads TGTGCCAGCAATCAGGGGGGTCCCCACAATGAGCAGTTCTTC.

This clonotype was seen repeatedly, ten times or more. The chain links TRBV5-6 to TRBJ2-3; D unclear. V lost 5 bases and J lost 1, with 11 bases in between. Germline V gene sequence: CDR1 SGHDT, CDR2 YYEEEE. CDR3 length equals 14 residues. CDR3 DNA sequence: TGTGCCAGCAGATCCGTTCGAGGCACAGATACGCAGTATTTT. Encoded protein: CASRSVRGTDTQYF.

This clonotype showed up many times. The chain joins TRBV12-3 or TRBV12-4 to TRBJ2-3, with no clear D. CDR3 size: 14 residues. V was trimmed by 1 base and J by 1 base, leaving 6 bases between them. The CDR3 protein is CASSLGSRTDTQYF. In DNA form, the CDR3 reads TGTGCCAGCAGTTTAGGTTCCCGCACAGATACGCAGTATTTT.

A few counts support this clonotype. This rearrangement joins TRBV6-2 or TRBV6-3 to TRBJ2-7; 9 bases line up with TRBD2. Losses at the gene ends were 7 bases for V and 7 bases for J; bases not matched to a gene: 11. The length of the CDR3 is 14 residues. Looked up from germline, CDR1 is MNHEY and CDR2 is SVGEGT. The CDR3 sequence: CASIRLAGAGEQYF. In nucleotides, the CDR3 is TGTGCCAGCATCAGATTAGCGGGAGCGGGTGAGCAGTACTTC.

This clonotype was seen only a few times. V gene TRBV12-3 or TRBV12-4 combines with J gene TRBJ1-2; 9 bases are shared with TRBD1. The CDR3 runs to 15 residues. J gave up 8 bases and V 5 bases, and 12 bases lay outside the gene matches. The CDR3 region has the DNA TGTGCCAGCAGTCCGTCCCTACAGGGGGCGAAAGGCTACACCTTC. Amino acids: CASSPSLQGAKGYTF.

Here the CDR3 reads CASSQGQGGVSYGYTF. DNA for the CDR3: TGTGCCAGCAGCCAAGGACAGGGGGGCGTTAGCTATGGCTACACCTTC. The chain recombines TRBV7-8 with TRBJ1-2; 10 nucleotides line up with TRBD1. The CDR3 loop spans 16 amino acids. J lost 4 bases, V lost 5 bases, and 10 bases had no gene match. CDR1 is SGHVS and CDR2 is FQNEAQ in the germline V gene.

The J gene is TRBJ2-7, the V gene TRBV4-3; 8 nucleotides line up with TRBD1. Unmatched junction bases numbered 8, after V lost 0 bases and J lost 4 bases. The CDR3 spans 16 residues. CDR1 is LGHNA, CDR2 YSLEER, per germline. The DNA for the CDR3 is TGCGCCAGCAGCCAAGACACGACAGGGGACTTGTACGAGCAGTACTTC. Translating gives CASSQDTTGDLYEQYF.

This clonotype was seen at least ten times. The V call is TRBV5-6, the J call TRBJ1-1; D gene unclear. The germline CDR1 and CDR2 sequences are SGHDT and YYEEEE. There are 11 residues in the CDR3. Trimming stripped 3 bases from V and 3 bases from J, with 3 bases between. CDR3 protein: CASSYYTEAFF. The CDR3 DNA reads as TGTGCCAGCAGCTATTACACTGAAGCTTTCTTT. The variable domain in full, completed from reference TRBV5-6 and TRBJ1-1, reads DAGVTQSPTHLIKTRGQQVTLRCSPKSGHDTVSWYQQALGQGPQFIFQYYEEEERQRGNFPDRFSGHQFPNYSSELNVNALLLGDSALYLCASSYYTEAFFGQGTRLTVV.

The table lists this clonotype with many counts. The gene calls are TRBV12-3 or TRBV12-4 and TRBJ1-5; the D is unclear. CDR3 length: 11 amino acids. With 5 bases removed from V and 9 bases from J, the gap between germline ends came to 8 bases. In nucleotides, the CDR3 is TGTGCCAGCAGTCTTGGTGGGCCCCAGCATTTT. Amino acid sequence: CASSLGGPQHF.

The table lists this clonotype with a few counts. The V call is TRBV11-2, the J call TRBJ2-1; D may match TRBD1 or TRBD2 (5 bases each). The CDR3 is 15 residues long. CDR1 and CDR2 from the germline V gene are SGHAT and FQNNGV. V gave up 0 bases and J gave up 7 bases, with 13 bases separating them. CDR3 loop: CASSLDGTPWNEQFF. Written as DNA, the CDR3 is TGTGCCAGCAGCTTAGACGGGACCCCTTGGAATGAGCAGTTCTTC.

This clonotype appeared many times. The V and J genes are TRBV10-3 and TRBJ2-1; D gene ambiguous. Trimming pared 6 bases from V and 6 bases from J, leaving 9 bases between. Germline V gene lookup returns CDR1 ENHRY and CDR2 SYGVKD. This CDR3 contains 12 residues. The CDR3 region has the DNA TGTGCCATCAGCGGTCCGGGCAATGAGCAGTTCTTC. Its protein is CAISGPGNEQFF.

This clonotype showed up just a few times. The CDR3 DNA reads TGTGCCAGCAGCCAGCGGACTAGGGGTTGGGATGAGCAGTTCTTC. Its translation: CASSQRTRGWDEQFF. The gene calls are TRBV3-1 and TRBJ2-1, with 7 bases that match TRBD2. Trimming cost V 3 bases and J 8 bases; bases outside gene matches: 10. Germline loops: CDR1 LGHDT, CDR2 YNNKEL (reference sequence). This CDR3 contains 15 residues.

The CDR3 loop reads CAWSVGVSTDTQYF. The CDR3 DNA reads TGTGCCTGGAGTGTTGGGGTTTCCACAGATACGCAGTATTTT. The chain carries TRBV30 and TRBJ2-3, with D unclear. The length of the CDR3 is 14 residues. V dropped 0 bases and J dropped 2 bases, with 9 bases sitting between them. Germline assignment: CDR1 GTSNPN and CDR2 SVGIG (reference sequence). The variable domain in full, completed from reference TRBV30 and TRBJ2-3, reads SQTIHQWPATLVQPVGSPLSLECTVEGTSNPNLYWYRQAAGRGLQLLFYSVGIGQISSEVPQNLSASRPQDRQFILSSKKLLLSDSGFYLCAWSVGVSTDTQYFGPGTRLTVL.

This clonotype occurred a few times. The V call is TRBV20-1, the J call TRBJ2-3; tentatively, D is TRBD1 or TRBD2 (6 bases each). The germline CDR1 and CDR2 sequences are DFQATT and SNEGSKA (reference sequence). The length of the CDR3 is 12 residues. V lost 4 bases, J lost 6 bases, and 11 bases lay in between. The CDR3 loop reads CSAKRGEDTQYF. Written as DNA, the CDR3 is TGCAGTGCTAAAAGGGGGGAGGATACGCAGTATTTT.

A few counts support this clonotype. V and J are TRBV7-2 and TRBJ1-2, with D perhaps TRBD1 (6 bases). Per the germline V gene, CDR1 is SGHTA and CDR2 is FQGNSA. Trimming stripped 0 bases from V and 0 bases from J, with 14 bases between. There are 17 residues in the CDR3. The CDR3 spells CASSLAGLTGANYGYTF. As DNA, the CDR3 is TGTGCCAGCAGCTTAGCGGGGTTGACAGGAGCTAACTATGGCTACACCTTC.

The V gene is TRBV7-8, the J gene TRBJ2-3; D possibly corresponds to TRBD1 (5 bases). Trimming removed 3 bases at V and 4 bases at J, with 14 bases between. The CDR3 consists of 15 residues. Per germline, CDR1 SGHVS and CDR2 FQNEAQ. CDR3 loop: CASSLGQGLADTQYF. CDR3 bases: TGTGCCAGCAGCTTGGGGCAGGGTCTCGCAGATACGCAGTATTTT.

This clonotype was seen a handful of times. V gene TRBV9 combines with J gene TRBJ2-1; 11 positions agree with TRBD2. Losses at the gene ends were 4 bases for V and 7 bases for J; bases not matched to a gene: 7. Germline V gene sequence: CDR1 SGDLS, CDR2 YYNGEE. The CDR3 is 15 amino acids. CDR3 bases: TGTGCCAGCAGCATCACTAGCGGGAGAAGTAATGAGCAGTTCTTC. Translating gives CASSITSGRSNEQFF.

V is TRBV7-9 and J is TRBJ2-5; 7 bases map to TRBD1. Germline values: CDR1 SEHNR, CDR2 FQNEAQ (reference sequence). V shed 7 bases and J 5 bases; nucleotides not matched to a gene: 7. The CDR3 consists of 13 residues. The CDR3 nucleotides are TGTGCCAGCATCACCAGGGGGTTTGAGACCCAGTACTTC. Amino acid sequence: CASITRGFETQYF.

This clonotype was recorded a few times. This chain joins TRBV6-6 and TRBJ2-3; D remains ambiguous. The CDR3 runs 13 residues. V lost 6 bases and J 0 bases, leaving 7 bases between the germline ends. CDR1 MNHNY and CDR2 SVGAGI come from the germline V gene (reference sequence). The CDR3 spells CASREDSTDTQYF. CDR3 nucleotides: TGTGCCAGCAGAGAGGACAGCACAGATACGCAGTATTTT.

The chain employs TRBV5-6 and TRBJ2-7; D not certain. The CDR3 spans 12 residues. V was shortened by 0 bases and J by 3 bases, with 4 bases between the two germline ends. Germline loops: CDR1 SGHDT, CDR2 YYEEEE. Here the CDR3 reads CASSLAYYEQYF. The CDR3 coding sequence is TGTGCCAGCAGCTTGGCATACTACGAGCAGTACTTC.